Below are 19 T cell receptor beta chains sequenced from a single sample in a study of blood T cell repertoires in COVID-19 (dated by TCRdb to 2018 to 2021). Receptor libraries were prepared by the immunoSEQ multiplex PCR assay. TCRdb's version of the immuneACCESS table is confined to in-frame rearrangements and falls short of the full clone set. An unresolved V gene accounts for under half of the shortfall where checked; the remainder is of unknown origin. The sample table lists roughly 320,000 clones, approximately 90% of them with a count of one. The top ten constitute less than 4% of the sample. The sample consisted of PBMCs or T cells enriched from blood (not recorded which). The origin of the receptors is a woman in her twenties or thirties who had been exposed to COVID-19.

The chain employs TRBV7-2 and TRBJ2-3, with TRBD2 identical over 12 bases. The CDR3 has 15 amino acids. J was trimmed by 8 bases and V by 2 bases; bases with no gene match: 5. Germline CDR1 and CDR2: SGHTA and FQGNSA. CDR3 coding DNA: TGTGCCAGCAGCTTATCTAGCGGGGGGGTGGCTACGCAGTATTTT. The encoded protein is CASSLSSGGVATQYF.

The rearrangement links TRBV5-1 to TRBJ2-3; D is uncertain. V gave up 0 bases and J gave up 2 bases, with 7 bases separating them. The length of the CDR3 is 14 residues. Germline V lookup: CDR1 SGHRS, CDR2 YFSETQ. Written as DNA, the CDR3 is TGCGCCAGCAGCTTGGAGAGGATCACAGATACGCAGTATTTT. Its protein product is CASSLERITDTQYF.

V and J are TRBV10-3 and TRBJ2-3; a weak D match, TRBD1 (5 bases). Trimming took off 2 bases at V and 4 bases at J, with 10 bases between the two ends. CDR1 and CDR2 from the germline V gene are ENHRY and SYGVKD. The CDR3 length is 14 residues. The CDR3 spells CAISEGRAADTQYF. The CDR3 nucleotides read TGTGCCATCAGTGAGGGCAGGGCCGCAGATACGCAGTATTTT.

The J gene is TRBJ1-2, the V gene TRBV7-8; weak D call: TRBD1 (5 bases). The CDR3 runs to 17 residues. Trimming removed 5 bases from V and 5 bases from J, with 24 bases in between. Per the germline V gene, CDR1 is SGHVS and CDR2 is FQNEAQ. Here the CDR3 reads CASSSILARGVRYGYTF. Here the CDR3 DNA reads TGTGCCAGCAGCAGTATCCTGGCGCGGGGGGTTAGATATGGCTACACCTTC.

This clone showed up just a few times. The chain has TRBV7-2 and TRBJ1-2; a possible D gene is TRBD1 (5 bases). The CDR3 has 16 amino acids. Trimming shortened V by 3 bases and J by 2 bases, and 16 bases separated the two germline ends. CDR1 is SGHTA, CDR2 FQGNSA, per germline. CDR3: CASSLTGGARNYGYTF. The CDR3 DNA sequence: TGTGCCAGCAGCTTGACGGGCGGGGCGAGAAACTATGGCTACACCTTC.

As concerns this clone: At one boundary the junction diverges from the germline segment, which might be a read error. V is TRBV5-6 and J is TRBJ1-5, with D possibly TRBD1 on 5 matching bases. Germline-derived CDR1 and CDR2 are SGHDT and YYEEEE. This CDR3 is built from 14 residues. The CDR3 DNA is TGTGCCAGCAGTTTGGGACGGAGTAGCGGGCCCCAGCATTTT. It encodes CASSLGRSSGPQHF. The whole variable domain, filled in from reference TRBV5-6 and TRBJ1-5, reads DAGVTQSPTHLIKTRGQQVTLRCSPKSGHDTVSWYQQALGQGPQFIFQYYEEEERQRGNFPDRFSGHQFPNYSSELNVNALLLGDSALYLCASSLGRSSGPQHFGDGTRLSIL.

The V gene is TRBV28, the J gene TRBJ1-2; 7 bases are shared with TRBD1. After removal of 3 bases from V and 5 bases from J, the junction contained 6 bases not matched to a gene. Germline V gives CDR1 MDHEN, CDR2 SYDVKM. The CDR3 has 14 amino acids. The CDR3 nucleotides read TGTGCCAGCAGTTTGTCCGACAGGGTGTATGGCTACACCTTC. Amino acid sequence: CASSLSDRVYGYTF.

V is TRBV25-1 and J is TRBJ2-1, with 7 bases matching TRBD1. The CDR3 runs to 13 residues. The germline V gene has CDR1 MGHDK and CDR2 SYGVNS. The V gene end was trimmed by 0 bases and the J gene end by 8 bases; junction bases not matched to a gene: 1. The CDR3 loop is CASSEYGTDEQFF. In nucleotides, the CDR3 is TGTGCCAGCAGTGAATACGGGACAGATGAGCAGTTCTTC.

The chain is built from TRBV18 and TRBJ1-2; 9 bases are a match to TRBD1. The V gene's germline CDR1 is KGHSH and CDR2 LQKENI. Trimming cost V 3 bases and J 3 bases; bases outside gene matches: 5. The CDR3 has 15 residues. The CDR3 here is CASSPGTGFDYGYTF. The CDR3, as DNA: TGTGCCAGCTCACCCGGGACAGGGTTCGACTATGGCTACACCTTC.

The chain employs TRBV3-1 (or the pseudogene TRBV3-2) and TRBJ1-2, with a possible D match to TRBD1 (6 bases). Trimming took 0 bases from V and 7 from J, leaving 15 bases between them. The CDR3 extends over 15 amino acids. In germline, CDR1 is LGHDT, CDR2 YNNKEL (reference sequence). DNA for the CDR3: TGTGCCAGCAGCCAAGATAGAGGGCAGGGGTTTGGCTACACCTTC. Protein product: CASSQDRGQGFGYTF.

The chain links TRBV3-1 (or the pseudogene TRBV3-2) to TRBJ2-1; D not certain. Trimming cost V 1 base and J 1 base, with 11 bases left between them. This CDR3 region has 16 residues. Germline-derived CDR1 and CDR2 are LGHDT and YNNKEL (reference sequence). The CDR3 DNA is TGTGCCAGCAGCCAAGTGCTCCGCGGTTCCTACAATGAGCAGTTCTTC. Its protein is CASSQVLRGSYNEQFF.

This chain links TRBV21-1 with TRBJ2-7; TRBD1, the table's D call, was not compared with the DNA. TRBV21-1 is designated a pseudogene. This CDR3 spans 13 amino acids. DNA of the CDR3: TGTGCCAGCAGCCTTAGACAGGGAGACGAGCAGTACTTC. This translates into CASSLRQGDEQYF.

The chain couples TRBV6-2 or TRBV6-3 to TRBJ2-1; TRBD2 matches at 8 bases. Germline CDR1 is MNHEY and CDR2 is SVGEGT. The junction had 12 bases not matched to a gene; V was cut back by 0 bases and J by 8 bases. This CDR3 contains 17 residues. The DNA for the CDR3 is TGTGCCAGCAGTTACTCCCTTCGCGCGGGGGGAGGAGATGAGCAGTTCTTC. The encoded protein is CASSYSLRAGGGDEQFF.

This rearrangement joins TRBV7-9 to TRBJ1-2; no reliable D call. Trimming took 2 bases from V and 10 from J, leaving 11 bases between them. Per germline, CDR1 SEHNR and CDR2 FQNEAQ (reference sequence). CDR3 length equals 12 residues. The CDR3 is CASSLLPRDYTF. In nucleotides, the CDR3 is TGTGCCAGCAGCTTATTGCCGCGGGACTACACCTTC.

This clone was picked up one time. The chain has TRBV2 and TRBJ1-1; 7 positions agree with TRBD1. Trimming removed 7 bases from V and 1 base from J; junction bases left unmatched: 3. The CDR3 has 13 residues. Germline loops: CDR1 SNHLY, CDR2 FYNNEI. In DNA form, the CDR3 reads TGTGCCAGCACCGACAGGGAGAACACTGAAGCTTTCTTT. Amino acid sequence: CASTDRENTEAFF.

The CDR3 loop reads CASSLTVSLGADTQYF. In nucleotides, the CDR3 is TGTGCCAGCAGTTTGACGGTGTCCTTGGGAGCAGATACGCAGTATTTT. J is TRBJ2-3 and V is TRBV27; weak D call: TRBD2 (5 bases). Germline CDR1 is MNHEY and CDR2 is SMNVEV (reference sequence). V lost 3 bases and J 4 bases, leaving 17 bases between the germline ends. CDR3 size: 16 residues.

V usage is TRBV6-5 and J usage is TRBJ2-5; D might be TRBD2 (5 bases). The CDR3 is made up of 14 amino acids. V was trimmed by 6 bases and J by 2 bases, leaving 13 bases between them. Per the germline V gene, CDR1 is MNHEY and CDR2 is SVGAGI. The CDR3 nucleotides are TGTGCCAGCAGCCACCGGACTGGACAAGAGACCCAGTACTTC. It codes for CASSHRTGQETQYF.

V and J are TRBV5-1 and TRBJ1-3; no reliable D call. The V gene lost 0 bases and the J gene lost 4 bases, with 11 bases spanning the gap. This CDR3 comprises 15 residues. Germline V CDR1 and CDR2: SGHRS, YFSETQ. As DNA, the CDR3 is TGCGCCAGCAGCTTGGACGGGAGTTCGGGAAACACCATATATTTT. This sequence encodes CASSLDGSSGNTIYF. The variable domain in full, completed from reference TRBV5-1 and TRBJ1-3, reads KAGVTQTPRYLIKTRGQQVTLSCSPISGHRSVSWYQQTPGQGLQFLFEYFSETQRNKGNFPGRFSGRQFSNSRSEMNVSTLELGDSALYLCASSLDGSSGNTIYFGEGSWLTVV.

The rearrangement joins TRBV5-1 to TRBJ2-5, with D tentatively TRBD2 (6 bases). The CDR3 contains 13 residues. Germline CDR1 SGHRS, CDR2 YFSETQ. The germline V and J ends were trimmed by 5 bases and 3 bases, with 11 bases remaining between them. The CDR3 bases are TGCGCCAGCAGTCAGCCGGGGGAAGAGACCCAGTACTTC. As protein: CASSQPGEETQYF.